A single sample gave rise to the 2 T cell receptor beta chains below, sequenced in a study of blood T cell repertoires in COVID-19. Clones were read by immunoSEQ multiplex PCR, and TCRdb kept only the in-frame ones, dropping some. The data show around 160,000 clones, with around 82% seen just once and 10% to 15% held by the top ten. The sequenced sample was peripheral blood. These receptors all come from a man in his sixties with active or convalescent COVID-19.

The rearrangement uses TRBV28 and TRBJ1-4; TRBD1 aligns across 7 bases. The length of the CDR3 is 14 residues. V shed 7 bases and J 8 bases; nucleotides not matched to a gene: 10. Germline V gene lookup returns CDR1 MDHEN and CDR2 SYDVKM. DNA of the CDR3: TGTGCCAGCACCTATACAGGGACAGCCGAAAAACTGTTTTTT. Amino acids: CASTYTGTAEKLFF.

The chain uses TRBV5-6 and TRBJ2-1, with D possibly TRBD2 on 6 matching bases. V lost 4 bases and J lost 0, with 8 bases in between. From germline, CDR1 is SGHDT and CDR2 YYEEEE. There are 14 residues in the CDR3. The CDR3 DNA sequence: TGTGCCAGCAGCGGAGGGAGCTCCTACAATGAGCAGTTCTTC. Its translation is CASSGGSSYNEQFF.